This paragraph reports one T cell receptor beta chain. Its antigen has not been determined. No per-base quality is available; no much larger clone lies one base away. RNA was extracted using the RNeasy kit, and roughly 0.5 to 1 ug of the RNA was reverse transcribed with random hexamers. The immunoSEQ multiplex PCR assay, which covers 54 Vbeta and 13 Jbeta segments, was used to amplify TCR beta CDR3 regions. PCR amplification bias was corrected by using a synthetic template baseline for primer optimization and computational correction. In the source study's methods: Reads were annotated to V, D and J genes per IMGT and analyzed with immunoSEQ Analyzer, keeping only productive sequences. Clonality was computed as one minus Shannon entropy normalized by log2 of the number of productive unique sequences. For each patient and control, public and private clones were evaluated among the 100 most prevalent clones. A clone was defined as Susac-specific if it was absent from the healthy and MS cohorts, from some 1,100 published viral clones and from other ImmuneACCESS disease sequences. In TCRdb, the public reads were trimmed at Q25 with fastp and aligned with MiXCR, with productive beta chains retained. Rows with a matching CDR3 protein are joined into one entry that keeps the most common DNA and genes. The V and J calls come from TCRdb's annotation, not from the publication. Counted in this sample were roughly 130,000 distinct CDR3 sequences; nearly 95% of them appeared once. The biggest ten clones account for more than 0.095% of the sample.

This sample is part of a study of CD8 T cells in Susac syndrome (dated by TCRdb to about 2019). For the wider study: The study used repertoire sequencing to test whether antigen drove CD8+ T cell activation and differentiation in Susac syndrome. Overall results and qualifications from the work: The number of individuals in the TCR sequencing and HLA analysis was recognized as being relatively small.

Peripheral blood CD8+ and CD4+ T cells from healthy donors, Susac syndrome patients and multiple sclerosis patients were profiled using high-throughput TCR beta sequencing. Healthy donors were age- and sex-matched controls. Bulk CD8+ and CD4+ T cells were purified by magnetic negative isolation, while CD8+ TEMRA cells were enriched using FACS. Blood was collected in EDTA tubes and processed within 24 hours, with PBMCs isolated through density gradient centrifugation. PBMCs intended for TCR sequencing were cryopreserved in liquid nitrogen and were subsequently thawed in a 37 degrees C water bath. The sorted or isolated CD4+, CD8+ and CD8+ TEMRA cells had a purity of 90% or higher. After removal of 6 bases from V and 5 bases from J, the junction retains 9 bases not matched to a gene. There are 15 amino acids in the CDR3, from cysteine to phenylalanine inclusive. Here the CDR3 DNA is all that survives: 45 bases in frame from base 1. CDR1 MDHEN and CDR2 SYDVKM are derived from the germline V gene.

The clonotype originates from a human donor in good health. Input material: CD4+ T cells from PBMCs. The rearrangement joined TRBV28 to TRBJ2-2, with 7 bases aligning to TRBD1. The CDR3 protein: CASSRTGSGTGELFF. Read as DNA, the sequence is TGTGCCAGCAGCCGGACAGGCAGCGGAACCGGGGAGCTGTTTTTT.